This TCR beta chain was sequenced in a study of T cells after yellow fever vaccination. Only a few counts were recorded for this clonotype. Conversion of TCR transcripts into cDNA relied on 5'RACE template switching, which added a universal primer site and UMIs. MiXCR, applied by TCRdb to the 5' RACE reads, yields one record per CDR3 protein. Counted here are a few hundred thousand distinct CDR3 sequences, 18% occurring once; the ten biggest clones make up over 15%. The specimen was PBMCs, collected before the yellow fever booster vaccination. This clonotype originated in a man younger than 35 who received the YFV17D yellow fever vaccine.

The CDR3 sequence: CASSWAAVNTEAFF. CDR3 DNA: TGTGCCAGCAGTTGGGCGGCGGTGAACACTGAAGCTTTCTTT. V is TRBV6-6 and J is TRBJ1-1; no firm D call. The V end lost 4 bases, the J end lost 0 bases, and 9 bases lay between the germline ends. The V gene's germline CDR1 is MNHNY and CDR2 SVGAGI (reference sequence). CDR3 length equals 14 residues.